This is a list of T cell receptor beta chains from one sample in a study of T cell changes during pregnancy in multiple sclerosis. Here immunoSEQ multiplex PCR was the method, and the copy in TCRdb shows in-frame clones only, minus some. Found here are 40,000 to 55,000 clones, roughly 90% of them singletons; the top ten hold 4.7%. Sequencing was performed on peripheral blood, taken in the second trimester of pregnancy. The receptors shown here come from a female donor in good health, enrolled as a control in a pregnancy study. Both conserved end residues are part of each CDR3. A D gene is named only where the DNA matches it firmly. The size field is filled for only some rows; it gives once, few, many or a size class.

CDR3 protein,CDR3 DNA,J gene,V gene,D gene,clone size
CASSDPPAGTDTQYF,TGTGCCAGCAGTGATCCCCCGGCGGGCACAGATACGCAGTATTTT,TRBJ2-3,TRBV25-1,.,.
CASRPASYNSPLHF,TGTGCCAGCAGGCCCGCGTCCTATAATTCACCCCTCCACTTT,TRBJ1-6,TRBV7-9,.,.
CASFDRGRNQPQHF,TGTGCCAGCTTCGACAGGGGTCGGAATCAGCCCCAGCATTTT,TRBJ1-5,TRBV5-8,TRBD1,.
CASSPNEYYGYTF,TGTGCCAGCAGCCCCAACGAGTACTATGGCTACACCTTC,TRBJ1-2,TRBV6-5,.,.
CASSEYKGDNSPLHF,TGTGCCAGCAGTGAATATAAGGGAGATAATTCACCCCTCCACTTT,TRBJ1-6,TRBV25-1,.,once
CASSPRGGNTGELFF,TGTGCCAGCAGCCCACGGGGGGGAAACACCGGGGAGCTGTTTTTT,TRBJ2-2,TRBV7-9,TRBD2,.
CASSTRTAYNEQFF,TGTGCCAGCAGCACCCGGACTGCCTACAATGAGCAGTTCTTC,TRBJ2-1,TRBV13,.,few
CASGDTGNEQFF,TGTGCCAGCGGAGACACGGGGAATGAGCAGTTCTTC,TRBJ2-1,TRBV2,.,.
CAWRAWRDLSSSYEQYF,TGTGCCTGGAGGGCGTGGAGGGACCTTAGCTCGAGCTACGAGCAGTACTTC,TRBJ2-7,TRBV30,.,medium-sized
CASSYSTGAGYTF,TGTGCCAGCAGTTACTCGACAGGTGCAGGCTACACCTTC,TRBJ1-2,TRBV6-5,.,.
CASSPSSLNEKLFF,TGTGCCAGCAGTCCCTCGTCCCTTAATGAAAAACTGTTTTTT,TRBJ1-4,TRBV6-6,.,.
CASSLGQGAAEAFF,TGCGCCAGCAGCTTGGGGCAGGGCGCCGCTGAAGCTTTCTTT,TRBJ1-1,TRBV5-1,.,few
CASSLRDKSSYEQYF,TGTGCCAGTAGCCTCCGGGACAAGAGCTCCTACGAGCAGTACTTC,TRBJ2-7,TRBV19,.,.
CASSLGGGLNYGYTF,TGTGCCAGTAGTTTAGGGGGAGGACTTAACTATGGCTACACCTTC,TRBJ1-2,TRBV19,.,.
CASSQGGQISNQPQHF,TGCGCCAGCAGCCAAGGAGGACAGATTAGCAATCAGCCCCAGCATTTT,TRBJ1-5,TRBV4-1,.,.
CSVGQGSKETQYF,TGCAGCGTCGGACAGGGGTCTAAAGAGACCCAGTACTTC,TRBJ2-5,TRBV29-1,TRBD1,once
CASSFGTSGGEYGTGELFF,TGCGCCAGCAGCTTCGGGACTAGCGGGGGGGAATATGGAACCGGGGAGCTGTTTTTT,TRBJ2-2,TRBV5-1,TRBD2,.
CASSLSPRTGGAGANVLTF,TGTGCCAGCAGCTTATCTCCCCGGACAGGGGGCGCTGGGGCCAACGTCCTGACTTTC,TRBJ2-6,TRBV11-2,TRBD1,.
CAWSIQGLKKLFF,TGTGCCTGGAGTATACAGGGTCTTAAAAAACTGTTTTTT,TRBJ1-4,TRBV30,.,.
CASGLSIQGGTEAFF,TGCGCCAGCGGACTTTCCATACAGGGCGGGACTGAAGCTTTCTTT,TRBJ1-1,TRBV5-1,.,few
CASSGQERSEAFF,TGTGCCAGCAGCGGACAGGAACGTTCTGAAGCTTTCTTT,TRBJ1-1,TRBV11-2,TRBD1,.
CASSAASTGSKNIQYF,TGTGCCAGCAGCGCGGCATCCACAGGGTCCAAAAACATTCAGTACTTC,TRBJ2-4,TRBV9,.,few
CATSRPSSGANVLTF,TGTGCCACCAGCAGACCCTCCTCTGGGGCCAACGTCCTGACTTTC,TRBJ2-6,TRBV15,.,.
CASSPLSRGRAVTYEQYF,TGTGCCAGCAGTCCCCTGTCCCGCGGGAGGGCCGTCACCTACGAGCAGTACTTC,TRBJ2-7,TRBV11-2,TRBD2,once
CATRAGGAGANVLTF,TGTGCCACGAGAGCGGGAGGGGCTGGGGCCAACGTCCTGACTTTC,TRBJ2-6,TRBV19,TRBD2,.
CASSPQGHGYGYTF,TGTGCCAGCAGCCCCCAGGGGCATGGGTATGGCTACACCTTC,TRBJ1-2,TRBV9,.,few
CASSFGLAGGRSIQYF,TGTGCCAGCAGCTTCGGACTAGCGGGAGGGAGAAGCATTCAGTACTTC,TRBJ2-4,TRBV5-8,TRBD2,.
CASSQDLDSGYYEQYF,TGCGCCAGCAGCCAAGATCTTGATAGCGGTTACTACGAGCAGTACTTC,TRBJ2-7,TRBV4-3,.,.
CASRGAGGMADTQYF,TGTGCCAGCAGAGGAGCGGGAGGGATGGCAGATACGCAGTATTTT,TRBJ2-3,TRBV27,TRBD2,.
CASSPPQGLSNYGYTF,TGTGCCAGCTCACCGCCACAGGGGCTTTCTAACTATGGCTACACCTTC,TRBJ1-2,TRBV18,TRBD1,.
CASSGRTGGSSYEQYF,TGTGCCAGCAGCGGTCGGACAGGGGGATCCTCCTACGAGCAGTACTTC,TRBJ2-7,TRBV5-4,TRBD1,.
CAGTGGEKLFF,TGCGCTGGGACAGGGGGAGAAAAACTGTTTTTT,TRBJ1-4,TRBV20-1,TRBD1,.
CASSRTTTSYNEQFF,TGTGCCAGTAGTAGGACTACCACCTCCTACAATGAGCAGTTCTTC,TRBJ2-1,TRBV19,.,.
CASGRSYSTNYGYTF,TGTGCCAGCGGGAGGAGTTACTCAACGAACTATGGCTACACCTTC,TRBJ1-2,TRBV9,.,few
CAWSRGLSTEAFF,TGTGCCTGGAGCCGGGGGTTATCCACTGAAGCTTTCTTT,TRBJ1-1,TRBV30,.,.
CASSVRVGTEAFF,TGTGCCAGCAGCGTTCGGGTCGGCACTGAAGCTTTCTTT,TRBJ1-1,TRBV9,.,.
CASSLFPPGTEAFF,TGTGCCAGCAGTTTATTCCCCCCGGGGACTGAAGCTTTCTTT,TRBJ1-1,TRBV27,.,.
CASSNPDRGAAGNTIYF,TGCGCCAGCAGCAACCCCGACAGGGGCGCAGCTGGAAACACCATATATTTT,TRBJ1-3,TRBV5-1,TRBD1,.
CASGAGGMNTEAFF,TGTGCCAGCGGAGCGGGAGGGATGAACACTGAAGCTTTCTTT,TRBJ1-1,TRBV6-5,.,.
CASSKDRIAKNIQYF,TGTGCCAGTAGTAAAGACAGGATAGCCAAAAACATTCAGTACTTC,TRBJ2-4,TRBV19,.,.
CASSVVAKNIQYF,TGTGCCAGCTCAGTAGTAGCCAAAAACATTCAGTACTTC,TRBJ2-4,TRBV18,.,.
CACQFQGAGEKLFF,TGTGCCTGCCAGTTTCAGGGGGCGGGAGAAAAACTGTTTTTT,TRBJ1-4,TRBV30,TRBD1,.
CASSPGTGVNEQYF,TGTGCCAGCAGCCCCGGGACAGGGGTCAACGAGCAGTACTTC,TRBJ2-7,TRBV5-6,TRBD1,.
CAWSVHGSDTQYF,TGTGCCTGGAGTGTACATGGCTCAGATACGCAGTATTTT,TRBJ2-3,TRBV30,.,.
CASGQGAVGEQYF,TGTGCCTCCGGTCAGGGGGCAGTAGGCGAGCAGTACTTC,TRBJ2-7,TRBV10-3,TRBD1,.
CASSDRAYTEAFF,TGTGCCAGCAGTGACAGGGCGTACACTGAAGCTTTCTTT,TRBJ1-1,TRBV2,.,.
CAISGDRRDTEAFF,TGTGCCATCAGTGGGGACAGGCGGGACACTGAAGCTTTCTTT,TRBJ1-1,TRBV10-3,TRBD1,.
CAWSWGGASNEQFF,TGTGCCTGGAGTTGGGGGGGGGCGTCAAATGAGCAGTTCTTC,TRBJ2-1,TRBV30,.,once
CASSSGGAHTGELFF,TGTGCCAGCAGTAGCGGGGGGGCGCACACCGGGGAGCTGTTTTTT,TRBJ2-2,TRBV2,TRBD2,few
CASSEFSPVNEQYF,TGTGCCAGCAGTGAATTCAGTCCTGTGAACGAGCAGTACTTC,TRBJ2-7,TRBV25-1,.,.
CASSQQAREQYF,TGTGCCAGCAGCCAACAAGCACGGGAGCAGTACTTC,TRBJ2-7,TRBV14,.,.
CASQAGGSYGYTF,TGTGCCAGCCAAGCAGGGGGCAGCTATGGCTACACCTTC,TRBJ1-2,TRBV7-9,TRBD1,.
CASSLWGVSNQPQHF,TGTGCCAGCAGCTTGTGGGGAGTTAGCAATCAGCCCCAGCATTTT,TRBJ1-5,TRBV5-4,.,.
CASSEVSWGDSNQPQHF,TGTGCCAGCAGTGAAGTCTCATGGGGGGACAGCAATCAGCCCCAGCATTTT,TRBJ1-5,TRBV2,.,.
CAWSPKGRETEAFF,TGTGCCTGGAGCCCCAAAGGGCGGGAGACTGAAGCTTTCTTT,TRBJ1-1,TRBV30,.,.